This TCR beta chain appears in the sequencing data of a study of OX40 agonist ivuxolimab in advanced cancers. TCRdb keeps only in-frame clones here, not all; method: immunoSEQ multiplex PCR. The profile shows some 62,000 clones, more than 90% of them singletons. The V segment lost 3 bases and the J segment 4 bases; nucleotides outside the gene matches: 2. The germline gives CDR1 SGDLS, CDR2 YYNGEE. This CDR3 region has 13 residues. The source is an adult with an advanced solid tumor such as melanoma, head and neck, liver or kidney cancer. The chain uses TRBV9 and TRBJ2-5; the match to TRBD2 covers 8 bases. This specimen consisted of CD4+ or CD8+ T cells sorted from blood, obtained in a trial of the OX40 agonist ivuxolimab. CDR3 sequence: CASSDLAGETQYF. Here the CDR3 DNA reads TGTGCCAGCAGCGATCTAGCGGGAGAGACCCAGTACTTC.